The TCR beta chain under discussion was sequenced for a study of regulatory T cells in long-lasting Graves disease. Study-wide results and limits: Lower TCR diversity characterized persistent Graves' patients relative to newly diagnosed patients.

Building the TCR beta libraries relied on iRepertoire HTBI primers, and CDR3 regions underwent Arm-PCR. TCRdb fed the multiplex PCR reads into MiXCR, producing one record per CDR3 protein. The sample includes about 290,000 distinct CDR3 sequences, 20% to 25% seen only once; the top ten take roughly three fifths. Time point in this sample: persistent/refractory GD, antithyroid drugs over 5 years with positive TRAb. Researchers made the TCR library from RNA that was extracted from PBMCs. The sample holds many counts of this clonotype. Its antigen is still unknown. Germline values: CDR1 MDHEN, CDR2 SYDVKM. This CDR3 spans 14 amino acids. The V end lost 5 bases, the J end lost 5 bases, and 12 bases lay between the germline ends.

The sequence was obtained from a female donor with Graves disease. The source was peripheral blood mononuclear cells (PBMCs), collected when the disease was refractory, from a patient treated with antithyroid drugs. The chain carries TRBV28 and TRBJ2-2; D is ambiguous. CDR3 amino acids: CASSPTDGTGELFF. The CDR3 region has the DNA TGTGCCAGCAGTCCGACGGACGGGACCGGGGAGCTGTTTTTT. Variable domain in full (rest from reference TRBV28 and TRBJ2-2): DVKVTQSSRYLVKRTGEKVFLECVQDMDHENMFWYRQDPGLGLRLIYFSYDVKMKEKGDIPEGYSVSREKKERFSLILESASTNQTSMYLCASSPTDGTGELFFGEGSRLTVL.